Described below is a single T cell receptor (beta chain) sequence and its context. This sample is part of a study of control samples from healthy donors and cancer patients. Only in-frame clones appear in the TCRdb table, and some are missing; sequencing was by immunoSEQ multiplex PCR. The table has 130,000 or so clones, approximately 94% seen once; the top ten hold about an eighth. The ends were cut back, 0 bases at V and 4 bases at J, with 13 bases in the middle. Germline lookup yields CDR1 LNHNV and CDR2 YYDKDF (reference sequence). The CDR3 sequence is 15 residues long. This clonotype was obtained from a man aged 35-49 years in good health. The sample was blood. The V call is TRBV15, the J call TRBJ2-7, with D hard to call. In nucleotides, the CDR3 is TGTGCCACCAGCAGAGAGACACCCAATCCGTACGAGCAGTACTTC. Residues: CATSRETPNPYEQYF.